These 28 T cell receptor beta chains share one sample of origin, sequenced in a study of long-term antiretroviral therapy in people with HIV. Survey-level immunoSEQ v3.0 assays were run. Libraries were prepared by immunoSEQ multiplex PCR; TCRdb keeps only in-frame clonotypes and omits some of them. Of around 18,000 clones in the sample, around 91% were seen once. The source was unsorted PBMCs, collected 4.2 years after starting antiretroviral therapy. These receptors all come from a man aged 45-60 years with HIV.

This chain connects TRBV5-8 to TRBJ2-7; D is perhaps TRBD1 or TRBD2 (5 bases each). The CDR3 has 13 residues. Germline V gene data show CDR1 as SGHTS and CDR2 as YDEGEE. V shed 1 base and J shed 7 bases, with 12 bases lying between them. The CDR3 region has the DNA TGTGCCAGCAGCTTGCGAGGGGTGGGTGAGCAGTACTTC. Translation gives CASSLRGVGEQYF. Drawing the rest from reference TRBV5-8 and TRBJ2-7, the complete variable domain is EAGVTQSPTHLIKTRGQQATLRCSPISGHTSVYWYQQALGLGLQFLLWYDEGEERNRGNFPPRFSGRQFPNYSSELNVNALELEDSALYLCASSLRGVGEQYFGPGTRLTVT.

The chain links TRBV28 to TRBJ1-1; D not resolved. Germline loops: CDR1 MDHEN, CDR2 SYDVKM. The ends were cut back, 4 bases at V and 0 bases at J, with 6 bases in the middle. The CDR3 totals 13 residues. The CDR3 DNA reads TGTGCCAGCAGTTCGCTAATGAACACTGAAGCTTTCTTT. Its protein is CASSSLMNTEAFF.

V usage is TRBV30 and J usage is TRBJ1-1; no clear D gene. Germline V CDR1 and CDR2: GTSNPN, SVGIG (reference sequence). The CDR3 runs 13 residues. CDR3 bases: TGTGCTATAATACCCACTCAGAACACTGAAGCTTTCTTT. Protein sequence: CAIIPTQNTEAFF.

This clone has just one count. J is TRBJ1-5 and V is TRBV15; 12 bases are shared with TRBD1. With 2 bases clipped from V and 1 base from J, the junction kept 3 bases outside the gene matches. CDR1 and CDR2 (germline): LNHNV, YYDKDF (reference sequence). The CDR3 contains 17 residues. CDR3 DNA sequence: TGTGCCACCAGCAGACCGGGACAGGGGGCAAGCAATCAGCCCCAGCATTTT. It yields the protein CATSRPGQGASNQPQHF.

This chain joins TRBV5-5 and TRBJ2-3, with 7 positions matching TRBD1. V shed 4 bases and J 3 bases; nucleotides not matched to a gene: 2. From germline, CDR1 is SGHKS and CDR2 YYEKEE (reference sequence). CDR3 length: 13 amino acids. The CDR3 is CASSRQGTDTQYF. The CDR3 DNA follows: TGTGCCAGCAGCCGACAGGGTACAGATACGCAGTATTTT. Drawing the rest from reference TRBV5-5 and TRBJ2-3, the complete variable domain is DAGVTQSPTHLIKTRGQQVTLRCSPISGHKSVSWYQQVLGQGPQFIFQYYEKEERGRGNFPDRFSARQFPNYSSELNVNALLLGDSALYLCASSRQGTDTQYFGPGTRLTVL.

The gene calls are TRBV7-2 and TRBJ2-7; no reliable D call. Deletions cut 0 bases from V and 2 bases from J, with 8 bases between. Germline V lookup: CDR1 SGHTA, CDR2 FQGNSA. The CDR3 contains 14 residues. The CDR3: CASSLATRTYEQYF. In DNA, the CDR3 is TGTGCCAGCAGCTTAGCTACGCGCACCTACGAGCAGTACTTC.

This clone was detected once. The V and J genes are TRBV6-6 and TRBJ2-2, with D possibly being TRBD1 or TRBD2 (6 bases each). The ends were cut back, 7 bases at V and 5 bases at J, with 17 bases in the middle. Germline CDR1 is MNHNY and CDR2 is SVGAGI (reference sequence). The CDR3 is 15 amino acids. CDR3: CASNPGGSKTGELFF. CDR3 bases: TGTGCCAGCAACCCCGGGGGCAGCAAGACCGGGGAGCTGTTTTTT.

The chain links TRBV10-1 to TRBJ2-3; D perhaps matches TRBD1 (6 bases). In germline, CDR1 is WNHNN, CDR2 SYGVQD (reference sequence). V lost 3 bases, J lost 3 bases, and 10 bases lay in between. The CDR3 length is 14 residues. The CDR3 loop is CASSENQGTDTQYF. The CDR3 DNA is TGCGCCAGCAGTGAAAATCAGGGGACAGATACGCAGTATTTT.

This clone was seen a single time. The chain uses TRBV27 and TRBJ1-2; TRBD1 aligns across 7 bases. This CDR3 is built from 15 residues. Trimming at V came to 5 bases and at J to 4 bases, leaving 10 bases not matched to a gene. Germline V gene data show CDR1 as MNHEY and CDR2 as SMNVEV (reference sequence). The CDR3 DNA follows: TGTGCCAGCAGTCCGGACACAGGGGCCGGCTATGGCTACACCTTC. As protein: CASSPDTGAGYGYTF.

This CDR3 reads CASSTSGSRSYEQYF. In nucleotides, the CDR3 is TGTGCCAGTAGTACTTCAGGGTCGCGCTCCTACGAGCAGTACTTC. This chain uses TRBV19 with TRBJ2-7, with D possibly matching TRBD1 (5 bases). Germline assignment: CDR1 LNHDA and CDR2 SQIVND (reference sequence). The CDR3 runs to 15 residues. V lost 4 bases and J 0 bases, leaving 13 bases between the germline ends.

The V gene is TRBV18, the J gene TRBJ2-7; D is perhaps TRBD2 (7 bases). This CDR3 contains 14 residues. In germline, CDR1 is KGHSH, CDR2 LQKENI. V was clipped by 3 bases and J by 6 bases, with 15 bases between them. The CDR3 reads CASSPGGGTAEQYF. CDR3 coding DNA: TGTGCCAGCTCACCGGGAGGGGGGACCGCCGAGCAGTACTTC.

CDR3 coding DNA: TGTGCCAGCAGCAAAATGGAATGCGACAGGGTTCAGGAAAAACTGTTTTTT. It is translated as CASSKMECDRVQEKLFF. The rearrangement uses TRBV21-1 and TRBJ1-4; the tabulated D call, TRBD1, remains unverified against the DNA. TRBV21-1 is recorded as a pseudogene. The CDR3 is made up of 17 amino acids.

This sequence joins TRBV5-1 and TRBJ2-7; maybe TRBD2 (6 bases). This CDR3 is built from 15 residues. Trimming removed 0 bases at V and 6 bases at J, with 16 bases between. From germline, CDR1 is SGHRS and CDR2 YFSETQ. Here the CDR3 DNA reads TGCGCCAGCAGCTTGGTGGCGGGATCAGAGGGCGAGCAGTACTTC. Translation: CASSLVAGSEGEQYF.

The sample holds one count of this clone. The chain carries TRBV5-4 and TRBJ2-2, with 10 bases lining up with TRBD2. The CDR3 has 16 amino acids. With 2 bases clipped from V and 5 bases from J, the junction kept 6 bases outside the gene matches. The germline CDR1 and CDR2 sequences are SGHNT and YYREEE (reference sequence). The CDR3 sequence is CASSLDSGGTTGELFF. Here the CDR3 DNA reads TGTGCCAGCAGCTTAGATAGCGGGGGGACGACCGGGGAGCTGTTTTTT.

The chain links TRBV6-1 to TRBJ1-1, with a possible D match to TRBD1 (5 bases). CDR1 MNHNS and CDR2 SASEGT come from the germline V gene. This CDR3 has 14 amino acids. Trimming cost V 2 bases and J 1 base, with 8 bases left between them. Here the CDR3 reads CASSELGANTEAFF. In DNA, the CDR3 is TGTGCCAGCAGTGAACTAGGGGCGAACACTGAAGCTTTCTTT.

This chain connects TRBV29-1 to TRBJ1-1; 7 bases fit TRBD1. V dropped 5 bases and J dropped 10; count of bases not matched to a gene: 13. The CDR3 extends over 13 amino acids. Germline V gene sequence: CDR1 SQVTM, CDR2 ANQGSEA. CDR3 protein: CSVPDRAALRAFF. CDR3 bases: TGCAGCGTTCCCGACAGGGCTGCGCTGAGAGCTTTCTTT.

CDR3 in DNA: TGTGCCAGCAGCCGGGACACCTCCTACGAGCAGTACTTC. Residues: CASSRDTSYEQYF. V is TRBV5-4 and J is TRBJ2-7; D possibly corresponds to TRBD1 (6 bases). The CDR3 length is 13 residues. V gave up 4 bases and J gave up 0 bases, with 8 bases separating them. The V gene's germline CDR1 is SGHNT and CDR2 YYREEE (reference sequence).

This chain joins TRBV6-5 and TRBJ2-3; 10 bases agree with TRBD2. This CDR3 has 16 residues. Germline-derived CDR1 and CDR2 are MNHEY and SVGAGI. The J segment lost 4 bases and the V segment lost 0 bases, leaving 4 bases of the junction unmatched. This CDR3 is CASSYSLAGGADTQYF. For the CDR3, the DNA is TGTGCCAGCAGTTACTCCTTAGCGGGGGGCGCAGATACGCAGTATTTT.

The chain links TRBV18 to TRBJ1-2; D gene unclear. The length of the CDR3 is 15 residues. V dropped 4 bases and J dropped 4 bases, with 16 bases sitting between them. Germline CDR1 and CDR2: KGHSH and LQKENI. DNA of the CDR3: TGTGCCAGCTCACTCCCAGACCAGGCGAGCTATGGCTACACCTTC. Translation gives CASSLPDQASYGYTF.

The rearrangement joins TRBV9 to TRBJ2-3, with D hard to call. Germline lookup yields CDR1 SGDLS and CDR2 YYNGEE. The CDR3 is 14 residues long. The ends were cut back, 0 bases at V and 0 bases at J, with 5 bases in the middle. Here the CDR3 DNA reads TGTGCCAGCAGCGTAGCCGGGAGCACAGATACGCAGTATTTT. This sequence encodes CASSVAGSTDTQYF.

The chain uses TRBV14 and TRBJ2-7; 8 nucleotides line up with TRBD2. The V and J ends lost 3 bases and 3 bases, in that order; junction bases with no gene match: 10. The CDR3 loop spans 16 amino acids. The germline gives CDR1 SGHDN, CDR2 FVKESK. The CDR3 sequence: CASSQGPGLAGYEQYF. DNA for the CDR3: TGTGCCAGCAGCCAGGGGCCTGGACTAGCAGGCTACGAGCAGTACTTC.

CDR3 sequence reads: CASSPLETGNSPLHF. CDR3 DNA sequence: TGTGCCAGCAGCCCGCTTGAGACAGGGAACTCACCCCTCCACTTT. The rearrangement uses TRBV7-2 and TRBJ1-6; 7 bases line up with TRBD1. The germline V gene encodes CDR1 SGHTA and CDR2 FQGNSA. With 5 bases clipped from V and 10 bases from J, the junction kept 11 bases outside the gene matches. The CDR3 is made up of 15 amino acids.

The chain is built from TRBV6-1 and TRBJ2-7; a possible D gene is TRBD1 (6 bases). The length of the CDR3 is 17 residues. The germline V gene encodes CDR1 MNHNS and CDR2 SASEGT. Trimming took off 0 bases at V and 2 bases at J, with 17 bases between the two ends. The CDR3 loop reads CASSEANMYAGAYEQYF. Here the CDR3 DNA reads TGTGCCAGCAGTGAAGCGAATATGTATGCAGGGGCCTACGAGCAGTACTTC.

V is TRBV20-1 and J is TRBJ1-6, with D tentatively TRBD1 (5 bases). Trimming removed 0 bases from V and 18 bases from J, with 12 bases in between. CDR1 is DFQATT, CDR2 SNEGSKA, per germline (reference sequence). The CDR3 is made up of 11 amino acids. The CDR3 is CSARDPRAPHF. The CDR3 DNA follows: TGCAGTGCTAGAGACCCCAGGGCCCCCCACTTT.

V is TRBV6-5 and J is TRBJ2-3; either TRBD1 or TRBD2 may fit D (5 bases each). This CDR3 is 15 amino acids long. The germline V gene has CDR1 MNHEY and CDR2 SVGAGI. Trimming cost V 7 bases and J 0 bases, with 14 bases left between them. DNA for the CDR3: TGTGCCAGCACCAGGGACGGACTTAGCACAGATACGCAGTATTTT. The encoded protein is CASTRDGLSTDTQYF.

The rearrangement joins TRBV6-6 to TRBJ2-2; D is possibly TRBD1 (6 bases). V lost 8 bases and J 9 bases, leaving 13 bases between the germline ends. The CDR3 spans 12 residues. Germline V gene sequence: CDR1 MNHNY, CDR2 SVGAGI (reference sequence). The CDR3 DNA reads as TGTGCCAGCCGAAACGGGGACAGGGAGCTGTTTTTT. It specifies CASRNGDRELFF.

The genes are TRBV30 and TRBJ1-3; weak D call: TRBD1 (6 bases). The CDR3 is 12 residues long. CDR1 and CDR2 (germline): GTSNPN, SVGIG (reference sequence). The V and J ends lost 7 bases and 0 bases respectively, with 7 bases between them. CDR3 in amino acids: CALDSSGNTIYF. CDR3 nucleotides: TGTGCCTTGGACAGCTCTGGAAACACCATATATTTT.

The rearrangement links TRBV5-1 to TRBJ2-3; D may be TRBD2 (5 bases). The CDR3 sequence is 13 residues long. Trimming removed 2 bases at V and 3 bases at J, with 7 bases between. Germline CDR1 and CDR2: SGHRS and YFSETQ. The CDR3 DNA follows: TGCGCCAGCAGCTTTACTAGGACAGATACGCAGTATTTT. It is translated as CASSFTRTDTQYF.